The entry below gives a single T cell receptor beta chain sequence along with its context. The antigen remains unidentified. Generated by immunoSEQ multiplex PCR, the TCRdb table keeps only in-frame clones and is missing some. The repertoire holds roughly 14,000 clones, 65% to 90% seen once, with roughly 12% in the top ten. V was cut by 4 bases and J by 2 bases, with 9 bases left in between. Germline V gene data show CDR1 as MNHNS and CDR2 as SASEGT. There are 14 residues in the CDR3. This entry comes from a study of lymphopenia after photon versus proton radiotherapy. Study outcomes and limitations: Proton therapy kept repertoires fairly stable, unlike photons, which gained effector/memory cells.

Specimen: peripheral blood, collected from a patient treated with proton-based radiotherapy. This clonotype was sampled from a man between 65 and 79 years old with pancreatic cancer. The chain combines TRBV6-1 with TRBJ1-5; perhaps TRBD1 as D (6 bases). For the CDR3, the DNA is TGTGCCAGCAGTGTGTCAGGGGGCAATCAGCCCCAGCATTTT. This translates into CASSVSGGNQPQHF.